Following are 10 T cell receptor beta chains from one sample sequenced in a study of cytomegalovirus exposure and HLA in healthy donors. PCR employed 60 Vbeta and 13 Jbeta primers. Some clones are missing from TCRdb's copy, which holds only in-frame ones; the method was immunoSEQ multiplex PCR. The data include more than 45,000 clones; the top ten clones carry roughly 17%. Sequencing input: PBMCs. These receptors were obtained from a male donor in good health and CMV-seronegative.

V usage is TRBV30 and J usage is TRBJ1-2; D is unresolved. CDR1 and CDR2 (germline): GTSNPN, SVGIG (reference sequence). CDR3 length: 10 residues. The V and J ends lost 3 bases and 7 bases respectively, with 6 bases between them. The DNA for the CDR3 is TGTGCCTGGAGAAGAGGTGGCTACACCTTC. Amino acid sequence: CAWRRGGYTF.

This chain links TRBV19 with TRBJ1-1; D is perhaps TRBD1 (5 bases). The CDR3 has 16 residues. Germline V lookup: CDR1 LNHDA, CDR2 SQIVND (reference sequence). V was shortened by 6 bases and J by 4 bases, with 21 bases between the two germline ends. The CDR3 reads CASRDRGLRGSTEAFF. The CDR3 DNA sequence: TGTGCCAGTAGAGATAGGGGACTGCGGGGGAGCACTGAAGCTTTCTTT.

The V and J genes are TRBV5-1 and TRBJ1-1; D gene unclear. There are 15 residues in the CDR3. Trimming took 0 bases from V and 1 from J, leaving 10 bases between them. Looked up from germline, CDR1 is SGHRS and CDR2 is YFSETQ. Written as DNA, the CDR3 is TGCGCCAGCAGCTTGGGTGACGGCGGGAACACTGAAGCTTTCTTT. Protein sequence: CASSLGDGGNTEAFF.

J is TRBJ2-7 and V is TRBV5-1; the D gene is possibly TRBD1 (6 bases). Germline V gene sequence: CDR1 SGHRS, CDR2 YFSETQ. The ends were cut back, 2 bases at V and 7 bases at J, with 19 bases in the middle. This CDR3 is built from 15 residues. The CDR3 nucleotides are TGCGCCAGCAGCTTAGAGACAGGAGGTTCGGGAGAGCAGTACTTC. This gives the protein CASSLETGGSGEQYF.

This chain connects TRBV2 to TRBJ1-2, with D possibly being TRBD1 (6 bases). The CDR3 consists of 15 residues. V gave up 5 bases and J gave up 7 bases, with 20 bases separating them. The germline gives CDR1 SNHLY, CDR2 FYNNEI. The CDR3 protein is CASSQQGLEGGGYTF. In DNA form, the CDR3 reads TGTGCCAGCAGTCAACAGGGACTAGAAGGTGGTGGCTACACCTTC.

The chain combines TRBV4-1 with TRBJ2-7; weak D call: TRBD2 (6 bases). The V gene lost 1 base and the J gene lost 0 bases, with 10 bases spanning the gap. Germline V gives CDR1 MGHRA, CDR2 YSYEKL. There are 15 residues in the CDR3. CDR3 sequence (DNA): TGCGCCAGCAGCCAAGGTCCGGGGGACTCCTACGAGCAGTACTTC. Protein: CASSQGPGDSYEQYF.

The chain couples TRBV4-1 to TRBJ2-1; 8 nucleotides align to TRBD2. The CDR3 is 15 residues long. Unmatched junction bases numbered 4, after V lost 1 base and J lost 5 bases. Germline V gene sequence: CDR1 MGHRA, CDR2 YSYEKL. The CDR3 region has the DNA TGCGCCAGCAGCCAAGTTGGGACTAGGAACAATGAGCAGTTCTTC. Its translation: CASSQVGTRNNEQFF.

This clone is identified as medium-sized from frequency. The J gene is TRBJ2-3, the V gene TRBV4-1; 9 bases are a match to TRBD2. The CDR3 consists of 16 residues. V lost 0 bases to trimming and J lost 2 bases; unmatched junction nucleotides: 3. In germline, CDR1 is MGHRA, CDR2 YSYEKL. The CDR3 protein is CASSQDPSGATDTQYF. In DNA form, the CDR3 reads TGCGCCAGCAGCCAAGATCCTAGCGGGGCCACAGATACGCAGTATTTT.

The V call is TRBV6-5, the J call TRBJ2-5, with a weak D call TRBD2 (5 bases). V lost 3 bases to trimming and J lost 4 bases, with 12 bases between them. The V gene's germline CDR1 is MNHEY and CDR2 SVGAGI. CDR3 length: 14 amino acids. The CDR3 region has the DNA TGTGCCAGCAGTTATGGATCCGGGATAGAGACCCAGTACTTC. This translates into CASSYGSGIETQYF.

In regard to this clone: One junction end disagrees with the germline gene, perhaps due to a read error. The chain's CDR3 is CASSQGLPGNTIYF. The CDR3 coding sequence is TGTGCTAGCAGTCAGGGACTTCCTGGAAACACCATATATTTT. The gene calls are TRBV7-7 and TRBJ1-3; perhaps TRBD1 as D (5 bases). This CDR3 has 14 residues. In germline, CDR1 is SSHAT, CDR2 FNYEAQ (reference sequence).